This T cell receptor (beta chain) comes out of a study of CD8 T cells in ankylosing spondylitis. This clonotype has at least ten counts. What it binds is not known. Researchers built TCR beta libraries using quantitative 5'-RACE with molecular barcodes. MiXCR, run by TCRdb on the 5' RACE reads, gives a single entry per CDR3 protein. The table has around 150,000 distinct CDR3 sequences, around 10% seen once. Study-wide findings and caveats: There was reportedly significant enrichment of clones that were disease-linked in matched ankylosing spondylitis synovial fluid.

The CDR3 has 14 residues. Trimming took 4 bases from V and 5 from J, leaving 13 bases between them. CDR1 and CDR2 from the germline V gene are SGHRS and YFSETQ. The source is a female donor with ankylosing spondylitis or in good health (not recorded which). The chain links TRBV5-1 to TRBJ2-1; possibly TRBD1 for D (6 bases). The sample taken for sequencing was blood, either unsorted or a sorted T cell fraction (not recorded which). The chain's CDR3 is CASSRTDKHNEQFF. Written as DNA, the CDR3 is TGCGCCAGCAGCCGGACAGACAAACACAATGAGCAGTTCTTC.